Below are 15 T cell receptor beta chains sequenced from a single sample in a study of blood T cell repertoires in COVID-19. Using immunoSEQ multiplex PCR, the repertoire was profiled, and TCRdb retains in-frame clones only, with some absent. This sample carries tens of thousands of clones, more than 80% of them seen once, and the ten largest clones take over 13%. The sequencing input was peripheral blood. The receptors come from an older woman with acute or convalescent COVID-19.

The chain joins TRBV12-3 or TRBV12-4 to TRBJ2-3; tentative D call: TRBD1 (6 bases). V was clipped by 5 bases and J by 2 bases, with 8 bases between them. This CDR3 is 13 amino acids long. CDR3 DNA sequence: TGTGCCAGCAGTGGACAGCACACAGATACGCAGTATTTT. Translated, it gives CASSGQHTDTQYF.

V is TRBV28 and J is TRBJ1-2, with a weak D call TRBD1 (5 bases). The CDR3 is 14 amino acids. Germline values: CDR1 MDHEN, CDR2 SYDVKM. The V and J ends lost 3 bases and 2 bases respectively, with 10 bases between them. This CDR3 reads CASSFQGLNYGYTF. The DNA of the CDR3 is TGTGCCAGCAGTTTTCAGGGTTTAAACTATGGCTACACCTTC.

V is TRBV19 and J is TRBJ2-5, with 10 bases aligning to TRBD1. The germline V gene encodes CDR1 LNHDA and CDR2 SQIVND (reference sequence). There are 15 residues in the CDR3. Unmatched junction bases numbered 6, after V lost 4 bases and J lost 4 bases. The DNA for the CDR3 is TGTGCCAGTAGTAGGAATGACAGGGGGCTAGAGACCCAGTACTTC. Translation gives CASSRNDRGLETQYF.

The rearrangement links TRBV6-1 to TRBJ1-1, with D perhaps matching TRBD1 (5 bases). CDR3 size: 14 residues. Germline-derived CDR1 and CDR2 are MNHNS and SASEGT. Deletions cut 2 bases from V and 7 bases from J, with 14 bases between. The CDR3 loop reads CASSEWGQSSEAFF. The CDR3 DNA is TGTGCCAGCAGTGAATGGGGCCAGTCGAGTGAAGCTTTCTTT.

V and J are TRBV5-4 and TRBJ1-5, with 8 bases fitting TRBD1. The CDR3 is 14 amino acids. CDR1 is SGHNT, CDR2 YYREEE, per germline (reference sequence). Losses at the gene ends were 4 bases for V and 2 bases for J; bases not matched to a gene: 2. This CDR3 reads CASSQGQGNQPQHF. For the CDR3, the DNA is TGTGCCAGCAGCCAGGGACAGGGCAATCAGCCCCAGCATTTT. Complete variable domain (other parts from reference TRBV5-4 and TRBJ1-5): ETGVTQSPTHLIKTRGQQVTLRCSSQSGHNTVSWYQQALGQGPQFIFQYYREEENGRGNFPPRFSGLQFPNYSSELNVNALELDDSALYLCASSQGQGNQPQHFGDGTRLSIL.

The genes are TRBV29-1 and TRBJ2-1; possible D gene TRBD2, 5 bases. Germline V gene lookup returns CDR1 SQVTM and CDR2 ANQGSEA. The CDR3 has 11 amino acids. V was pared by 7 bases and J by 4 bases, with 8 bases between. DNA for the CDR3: TGCAGCGCCGGGGTTTACAATGAGCAGTTCTTC. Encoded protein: CSAGVYNEQFF.

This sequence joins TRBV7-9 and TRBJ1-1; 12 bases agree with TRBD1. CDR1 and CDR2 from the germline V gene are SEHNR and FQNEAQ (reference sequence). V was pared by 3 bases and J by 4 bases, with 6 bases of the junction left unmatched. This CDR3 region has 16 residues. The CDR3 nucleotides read TGTGCCAGCAGCTTCGCCGGGACAGGGGGCCGCACTGAAGCTTTCTTT. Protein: CASSFAGTGGRTEAFF. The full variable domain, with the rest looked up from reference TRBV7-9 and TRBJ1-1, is DTGVSQNPRHKITKRGQNVTFRCDPISEHNRLYWYRQTLGQGPEFLTYFQNEAQLEKSRLLSDRFSAERPKGSFSTLEIQRTEQGDSAMYLCASSFAGTGGRTEAFFGQGTRLTVV.

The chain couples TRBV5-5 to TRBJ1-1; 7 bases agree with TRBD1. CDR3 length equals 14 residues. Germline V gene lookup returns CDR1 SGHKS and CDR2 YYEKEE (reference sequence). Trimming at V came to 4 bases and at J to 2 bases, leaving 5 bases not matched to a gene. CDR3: CASSARDSNTEAFF. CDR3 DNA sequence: TGTGCCAGCAGCGCCCGGGACAGTAACACTGAAGCTTTCTTT.

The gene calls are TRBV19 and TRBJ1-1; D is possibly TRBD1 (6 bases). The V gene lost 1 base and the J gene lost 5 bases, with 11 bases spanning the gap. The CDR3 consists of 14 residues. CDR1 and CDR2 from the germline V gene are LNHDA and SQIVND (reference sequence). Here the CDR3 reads CASSIGTGSTEAFF. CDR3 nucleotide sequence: TGTGCCAGTAGTATAGGAACAGGGTCAACTGAAGCTTTCTTT.

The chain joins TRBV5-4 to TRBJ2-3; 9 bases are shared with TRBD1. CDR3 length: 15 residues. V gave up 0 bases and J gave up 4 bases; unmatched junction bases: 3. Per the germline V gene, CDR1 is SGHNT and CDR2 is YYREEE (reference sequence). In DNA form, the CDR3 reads TGTGCCAGCAGCTTGGGACAGGGGGAGCCAGATACGCAGTATTTT. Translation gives CASSLGQGEPDTQYF.

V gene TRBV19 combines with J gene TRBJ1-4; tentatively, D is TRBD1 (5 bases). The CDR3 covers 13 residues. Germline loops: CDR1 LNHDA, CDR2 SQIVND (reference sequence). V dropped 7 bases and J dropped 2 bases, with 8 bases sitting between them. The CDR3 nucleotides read TGTGCCAGTACAGGGTTGACTAATGAAAAACTGTTTTTT. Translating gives CASTGLTNEKLFF.

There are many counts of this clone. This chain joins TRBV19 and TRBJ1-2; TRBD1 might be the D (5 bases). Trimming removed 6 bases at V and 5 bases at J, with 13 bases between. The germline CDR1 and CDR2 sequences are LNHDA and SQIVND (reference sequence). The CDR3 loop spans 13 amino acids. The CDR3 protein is CASSREGLYGYTF. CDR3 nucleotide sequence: TGTGCCAGTAGCCGGGAGGGACTTTATGGCTACACCTTC.

The CDR3 coding sequence is TGTGCCAGCAGCGGGACTAGCGGGGGATTCCCTTACGAGCAGTACTTC. Protein product: CASSGTSGGFPYEQYF. The V gene is TRBV7-9, the J gene TRBJ2-7, with TRBD2 matching 14 bases. There are 16 residues in the CDR3. Germline loops: CDR1 SEHNR, CDR2 FQNEAQ (reference sequence). With V trimmed by 5 bases and J by 4 bases, 7 bases remained unmatched. The variable domain in full, with the rest retrieved from reference TRBV7-9 and TRBJ2-7, is DTGVSQNPRHKITKRGQNVTFRCDPISEHNRLYWYRQTLGQGPEFLTYFQNEAQLEKSRLLSDRFSAERPKGSFSTLEIQRTEQGDSAMYLCASSGTSGGFPYEQYFGPGTRLTVT.

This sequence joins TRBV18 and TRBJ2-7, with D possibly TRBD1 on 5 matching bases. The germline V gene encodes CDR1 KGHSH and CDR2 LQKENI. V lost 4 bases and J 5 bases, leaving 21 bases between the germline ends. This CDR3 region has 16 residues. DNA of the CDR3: TGTGCCAGCTCACAGCACCCCGCCCAGGGTAGCCACGAGCAGTACTTC. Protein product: CASSQHPAQGSHEQYF.

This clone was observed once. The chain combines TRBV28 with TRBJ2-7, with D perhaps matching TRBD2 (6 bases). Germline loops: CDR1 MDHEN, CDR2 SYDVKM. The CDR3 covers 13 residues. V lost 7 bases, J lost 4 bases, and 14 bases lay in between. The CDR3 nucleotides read TGTGCCAGCAAGCCCGGGGGAAGGTACGAGCAGTACTTC. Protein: CASKPGGRYEQYF.